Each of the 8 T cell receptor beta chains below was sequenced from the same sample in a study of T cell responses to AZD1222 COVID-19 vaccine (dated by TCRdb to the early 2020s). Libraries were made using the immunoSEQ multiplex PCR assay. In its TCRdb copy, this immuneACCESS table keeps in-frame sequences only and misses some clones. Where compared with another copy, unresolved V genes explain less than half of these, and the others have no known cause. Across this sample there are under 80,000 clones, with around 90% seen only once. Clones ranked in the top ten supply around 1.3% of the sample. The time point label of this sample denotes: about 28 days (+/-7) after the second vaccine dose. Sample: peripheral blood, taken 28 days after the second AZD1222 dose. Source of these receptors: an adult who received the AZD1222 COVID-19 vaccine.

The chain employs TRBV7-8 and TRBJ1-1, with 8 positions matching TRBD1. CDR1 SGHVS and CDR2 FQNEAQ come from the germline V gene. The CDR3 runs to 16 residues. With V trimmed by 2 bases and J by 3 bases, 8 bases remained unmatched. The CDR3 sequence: CASSLQGARGYTEAFF. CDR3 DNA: TGTGCCAGCAGCTTACAGGGGGCTCGAGGGTACACTGAAGCTTTCTTT.

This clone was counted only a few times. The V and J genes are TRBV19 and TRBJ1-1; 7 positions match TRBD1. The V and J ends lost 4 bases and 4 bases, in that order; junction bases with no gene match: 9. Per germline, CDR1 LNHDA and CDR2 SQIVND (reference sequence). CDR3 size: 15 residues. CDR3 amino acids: CASSRGTGDGTEAFF. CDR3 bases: TGTGCCAGTAGTAGGGGAACAGGGGATGGCACTGAAGCTTTCTTT.

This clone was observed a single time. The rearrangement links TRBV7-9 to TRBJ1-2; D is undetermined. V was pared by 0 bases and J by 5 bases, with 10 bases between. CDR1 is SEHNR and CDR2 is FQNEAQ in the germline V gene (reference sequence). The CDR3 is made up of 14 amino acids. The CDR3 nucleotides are TGTGCCAGCAGCTTAGCGACATCCTTTTATGGCTACACCTTC. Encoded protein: CASSLATSFYGYTF.

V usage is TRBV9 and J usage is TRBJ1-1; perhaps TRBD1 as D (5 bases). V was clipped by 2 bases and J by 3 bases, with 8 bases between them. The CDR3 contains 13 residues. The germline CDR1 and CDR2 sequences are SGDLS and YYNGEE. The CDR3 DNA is TGTGCCAGCAGCGTCCAAGGGGACACTGAAGCTTTCTTT. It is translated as CASSVQGDTEAFF.

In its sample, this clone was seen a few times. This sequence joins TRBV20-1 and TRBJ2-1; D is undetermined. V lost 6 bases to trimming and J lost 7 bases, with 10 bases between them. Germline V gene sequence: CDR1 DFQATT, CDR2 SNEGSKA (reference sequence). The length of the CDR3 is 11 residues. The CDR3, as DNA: TGCAGTGCCCCCGAATTGAATGAGCAGTTCTTC. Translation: CSAPELNEQFF.

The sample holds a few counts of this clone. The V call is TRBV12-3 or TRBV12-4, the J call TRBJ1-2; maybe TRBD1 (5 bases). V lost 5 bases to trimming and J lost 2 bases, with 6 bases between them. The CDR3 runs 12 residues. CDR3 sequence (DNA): TGTGCCAGCAGTGGGGGGAACTATGGCTACACCTTC. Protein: CASSGGNYGYTF.

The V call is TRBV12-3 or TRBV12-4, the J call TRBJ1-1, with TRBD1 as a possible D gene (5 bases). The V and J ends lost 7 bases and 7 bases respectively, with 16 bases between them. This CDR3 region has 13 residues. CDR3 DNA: TGTGCCAGCAACCTGAGGGGTGGCTATGAAGCTTTCTTT. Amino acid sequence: CASNLRGGYEAFF.

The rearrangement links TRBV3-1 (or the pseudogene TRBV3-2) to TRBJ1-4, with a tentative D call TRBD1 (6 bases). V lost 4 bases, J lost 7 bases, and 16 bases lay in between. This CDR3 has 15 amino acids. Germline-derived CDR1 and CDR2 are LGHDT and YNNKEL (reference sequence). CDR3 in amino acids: CASSPPGGLGEKLFF. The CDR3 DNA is TGTGCCAGCAGCCCGCCCGGGGGCCTGGGTGAAAAACTGTTTTTT.